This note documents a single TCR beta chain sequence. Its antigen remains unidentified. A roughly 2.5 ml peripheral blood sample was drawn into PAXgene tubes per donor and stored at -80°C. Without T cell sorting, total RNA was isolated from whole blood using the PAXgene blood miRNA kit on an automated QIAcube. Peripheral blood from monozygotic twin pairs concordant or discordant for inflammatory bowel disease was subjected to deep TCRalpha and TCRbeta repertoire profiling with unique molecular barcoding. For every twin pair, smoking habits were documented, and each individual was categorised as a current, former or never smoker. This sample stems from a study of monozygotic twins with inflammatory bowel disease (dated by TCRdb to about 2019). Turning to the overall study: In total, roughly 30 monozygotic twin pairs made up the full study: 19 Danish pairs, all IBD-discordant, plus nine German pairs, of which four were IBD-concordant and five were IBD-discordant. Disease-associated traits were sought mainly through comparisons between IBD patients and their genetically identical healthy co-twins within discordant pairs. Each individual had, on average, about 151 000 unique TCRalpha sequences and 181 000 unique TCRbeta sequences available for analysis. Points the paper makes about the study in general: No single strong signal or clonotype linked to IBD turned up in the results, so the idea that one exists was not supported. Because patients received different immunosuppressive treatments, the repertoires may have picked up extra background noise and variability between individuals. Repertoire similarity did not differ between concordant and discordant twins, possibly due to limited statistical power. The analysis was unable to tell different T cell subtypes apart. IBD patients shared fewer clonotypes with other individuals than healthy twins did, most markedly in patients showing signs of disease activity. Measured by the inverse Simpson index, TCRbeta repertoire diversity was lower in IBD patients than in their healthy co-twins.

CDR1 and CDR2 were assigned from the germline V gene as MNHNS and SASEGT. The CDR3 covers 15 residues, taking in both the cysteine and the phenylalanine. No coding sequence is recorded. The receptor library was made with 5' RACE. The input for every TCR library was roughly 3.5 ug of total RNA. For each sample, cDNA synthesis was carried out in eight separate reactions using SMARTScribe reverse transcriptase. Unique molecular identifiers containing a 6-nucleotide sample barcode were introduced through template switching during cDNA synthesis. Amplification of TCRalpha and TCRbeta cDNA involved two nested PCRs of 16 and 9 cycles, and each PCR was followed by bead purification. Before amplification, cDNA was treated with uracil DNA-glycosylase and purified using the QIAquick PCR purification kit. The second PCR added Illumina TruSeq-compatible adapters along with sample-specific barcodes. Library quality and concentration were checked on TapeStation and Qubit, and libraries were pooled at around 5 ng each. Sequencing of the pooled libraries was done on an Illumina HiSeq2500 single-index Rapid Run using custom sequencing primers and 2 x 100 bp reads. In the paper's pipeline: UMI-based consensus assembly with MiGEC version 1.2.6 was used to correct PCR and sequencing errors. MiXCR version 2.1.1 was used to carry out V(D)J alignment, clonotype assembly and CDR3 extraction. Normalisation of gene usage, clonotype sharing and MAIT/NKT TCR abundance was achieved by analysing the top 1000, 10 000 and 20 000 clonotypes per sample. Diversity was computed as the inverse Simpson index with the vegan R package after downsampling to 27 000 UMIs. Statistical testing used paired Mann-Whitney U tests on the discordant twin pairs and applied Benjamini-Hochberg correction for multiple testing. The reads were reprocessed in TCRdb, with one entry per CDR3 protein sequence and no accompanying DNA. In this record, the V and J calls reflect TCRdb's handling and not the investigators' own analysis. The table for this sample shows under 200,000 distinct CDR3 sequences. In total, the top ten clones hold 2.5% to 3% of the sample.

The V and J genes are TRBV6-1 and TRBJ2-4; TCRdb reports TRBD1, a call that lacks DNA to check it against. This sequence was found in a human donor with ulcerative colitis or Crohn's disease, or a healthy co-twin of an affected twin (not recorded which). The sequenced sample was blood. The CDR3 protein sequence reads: CASRDRERTKNIQYF.